A selection of T cell receptor beta chains follows, all from one sample in a study of T-cell memory formation after mild COVID-19. TCRdb ran MiXCR on the 5' RACE reads and lists one entry per CDR3 protein. This table has approximately 290,000 distinct CDR3 sequences, 7.5% to 9.5% appearing once. The specimen sequenced was PBMCs or a T cell subset sorted from them (not recorded which). The receptors originated from a man younger than 30 who had mild COVID-19 (a few samples of this study predate the infection). Cell type and time point are not known. CDR3s include the opening cysteine and the closing phenylalanine or tryptophan. Each record gives: V gene, J gene, D gene, clone size, CDR3 protein, CDR3 DNA. D genes are given only for firm matches. Clone size is stated in some rows and not others, as once, few, many or a class when expanded.

>TRBV7-9|TRBJ2-3|-|-
CASSLETGTDTQYF
TGTGCCAGCAGCTTAGAGACAGGCACAGATACGCAGTATTTT
>TRBV11-2|TRBJ1-6|-|-
CASSLVIQGGSPLHF
TGTGCCAGCAGCTTAGTTATCCAGGGTGGTTCACCCCTCCACTTT
>TRBV4-2|TRBJ1-1|-|few
CASSQDERDGAFF
TGTGCCAGCAGCCAAGACGAGAGGGATGGAGCTTTCTTT
>TRBV3-1|TRBJ2-1|TRBD1|few
CASSQGRTGAYF
TGTGCCAGCAGCCAAGGGAGAACAGGGGCTTACTTC
>TRBV7-8|TRBJ2-2|-|-
CASSSRDRSPTNTGELFF
TGTGCCAGCAGCTCCCGCGACAGGTCCCCAACGAACACCGGGGAGCTGTTTTTT
>TRBV4-3|TRBJ2-2|-|few
CASTPGVGGGPFF
TGCGCCAGCACCCCCGGTGTGGGGGGTGGGCCGTTTTTT
>TRBV20-1|TRBJ2-5|-|many
CSATRLEGTETQYF
TGCAGTGCCACACGACTAGAGGGGACGGAGACCCAGTACTTC
>TRBV12-3/TRBV12-4|TRBJ1-2|TRBD1|few
CASSLGTGWAGYTF
TGTGCCAGCAGCCTAGGGACAGGGTGGGCCGGCTACACCTTC
>TRBV12-3/TRBV12-4|TRBJ1-6|TRBD1|many
CASSHSLSGQGPTLHF
TGTGCCAGCAGTCACTCCCTCTCTGGACAGGGGCCAACCCTCCACTTT
>TRBV18|TRBJ1-1|-|few
CASSYRDLINTEAFF
TGTGCCAGCTCATACAGGGATTTAATAAACACTGAAGCTTTCTTT
>TRBV7-2|TRBJ2-5|TRBD2|-
CASSSSGSQETQYF
TGTGCCAGCAGCTCTAGCGGTTCACAAGAGACCCAGTACTTC
>TRBV12-3/TRBV12-4|TRBJ2-7|TRBD1|-
CASSPTGVEQYF
TGTGCCAGCAGCCCGACAGGGGTCGAGCAGTACTTC
>TRBV5-1|TRBJ1-4|-|few
CASSPSPSNEKLFF
TGCGCCAGCAGCCCATCGCCCTCTAATGAAAAACTGTTTTTT
>TRBV12-3/TRBV12-4|TRBJ1-2|-|many
CASSLRGYGYTF
TGTGCCAGCAGCTTGAGGGGGTATGGCTACACCTTC
>TRBV5-6|TRBJ2-7|-|-
CASSVTAYEQYF
TGTGCCAGCAGCGTGACAGCTTACGAGCAGTACTTC
>TRBV12-3/TRBV12-4|TRBJ1-2|-|many
CASSLGGGNYGYTF
TGTGCCAGCAGTTTGGGCGGGGGGAACTATGGCTACACCTTC
>TRBV6-5|TRBJ2-1|TRBD2|few
CASSYSRQRGYNEQFF
TGTGCCAGCAGTTACTCCCGCCAGCGGGGGTACAATGAGCAGTTCTTC
>TRBV7-2|TRBJ2-3|-|-
CASSRGWAGDTQYF
TGTGCCAGCAGCCGAGGTTGGGCAGGAGATACGCAGTATTTT
>TRBV5-4|TRBJ2-3|-|few
CASSRQKLRSDTQYF
TGTGCCAGCAGCCGACAGAAACTAAGATCAGATACGCAGTATTTT
>TRBV19|TRBJ2-7|TRBD1|many
CASYDRDRDKVFYEQYF
TGTGCCAGTTACGATAGAGACAGGGACAAGGTTTTCTACGAGCAGTACTTC
>TRBV6-5|TRBJ2-5|-|few
CASSFKYQETQYF
TGTGCCAGCAGTTTTAAGTACCAAGAGACCCAGTACTTC
>TRBV4-1|TRBJ2-7|-|many
CASSQGARYEQYF
TGCGCCAGCAGCCAAGGGGCCCGCTACGAGCAGTACTTC
>TRBV7-9|TRBJ1-3|TRBD1|few
CASSLDSGTGFPGNTIYF
TGTGCCAGCAGCTTAGACTCCGGGACAGGGTTCCCTGGAAACACCATATATTTT
>TRBV29-1|TRBJ1-4|-|-
CSVEGLGGRTNEKLFF
TGCAGCGTTGAGGGTTTGGGTGGCAGAACTAATGAAAAACTGTTTTTT
>TRBV7-6|TRBJ2-1|TRBD2|few
CASSFTLAGGPISGEQFF
TGTGCCAGCAGCTTCACCCTAGCGGGGGGGCCGATCAGCGGTGAGCAGTTCTTC
>TRBV25-1|TRBJ1-1|TRBD1|-
CASSELTGGGTEAFF
TGTGCCAGCAGTGAGTTGACAGGGGGTGGGACTGAAGCTTTCTTT
>TRBV4-3|TRBJ2-3|-|-
CASSQDVGTNTDTQYF
TGCGCCAGCAGCCAAGATGTGGGAACAAACACAGATACGCAGTATTTT
>TRBV6-2/TRBV6-3|TRBJ1-5|-|few
CATQNRDKGQPQHF
TGTGCCACCCAGAACCGGGATAAAGGACAGCCCCAGCATTTT
>TRBV6-2/TRBV6-3|TRBJ2-7|-|few
CASSDGTHYEQYF
TGTGCCAGCAGCGACGGGACGCACTACGAGCAGTACTTC
>TRBV5-1|TRBJ2-1|-|-
CASSLADPSYNEQFF
TGCGCCAGCAGCTTGGCCGATCCTTCCTACAATGAGCAGTTCTTC
>TRBV5-1|TRBJ1-1|-|few
CASRPGQVNTEAFF
TGCGCCAGCAGACCGGGTCAAGTGAACACTGAAGCTTTCTTT
>TRBV20-1|TRBJ2-4|-|many
CSAAGQPKNIQYF
TGCAGTGCTGCGGGCCAACCCAAAAACATTCAGTACTTC
>TRBV12-3/TRBV12-4|TRBJ2-5|-|-
CASTTSARGIETQYF
TGTGCCAGCACCACCTCGGCAAGGGGTATAGAGACCCAGTACTTC
>TRBV12-3/TRBV12-4|TRBJ2-3|TRBD2|-
CASSLPSGEHTDTQYF
TGTGCCAGCAGTTTGCCTAGCGGGGAGCACACAGATACGCAGTATTTT
>TRBV6-5|TRBJ2-5|TRBD2|few
CASSYSGGILQETQYF
TGTGCCAGCAGTTACTCGGGAGGGATCCTCCAAGAGACCCAGTACTTC
>TRBV7-2|TRBJ2-7|TRBD1|-
CASSALGQGLNEQYF
TGTGCCAGCAGCGCCTTGGGACAGGGTCTCAACGAGCAGTACTTC
>TRBV9|TRBJ1-3|TRBD1|few
CASSVRARQGLSGNTIYF
TGTGCCAGCAGCGTCCGGGCGAGACAGGGACTATCTGGAAACACCATATATTTT
>TRBV7-8|TRBJ1-1|-|few
CASVRGNTEAFF
TGTGCCAGCGTACGGGGGAACACTGAAGCTTTCTTT
>TRBV5-4|TRBJ2-5|TRBD1|-
CASSWDSQETQYF
TGTGCCAGCAGTTGGGACAGTCAAGAGACCCAGTACTTC
>TRBV7-8|TRBJ2-5|TRBD2|few
CASSLAPSGAQETQYF
TGTGCCAGCAGCTTAGCGCCTAGCGGGGCCCAAGAGACCCAGTACTTC
>TRBV19|TRBJ1-6|-|few
CASSIGTLDNSPLHF
TGTGCCAGTAGTATAGGCACACTTGATAATTCACCCCTCCACTTT